The source of this TCR beta chain is a study of blood T cell repertoires in COVID-19. Overall study context: Samples taken during acute and convalescent COVID-19 were collected in the United States, Italy and Spain. The cDNA or gDNA used as material had been derived from T cells, B-cell-depleted T cells, or PBMCs.

Participants spanned ages about 18 to 100 years and resided in about two dozen US areas. The CDR3 is 15 amino acids. Germline CDR1 and CDR2: MNHEY and SVGAGI. V lost 6 bases to trimming and J lost 5 bases, with 19 bases between them. Sequencing used immunoSEQ multiplex PCR; TCRdb keeps in-frame clones, though not all of them. The sample holds 200,000 to 250,000 clones, 65% to 90% seen once. Specimen: PBMCs or T cells enriched from blood (not recorded which). The chain combines TRBV6-5 with TRBJ1-1; D is possibly TRBD1 (6 bases). This TCR was sampled from a woman between 50 and 59 years old with acute COVID-19. CDR3: CASRKQGWGATEAFF. DNA for the CDR3: TGTGCCAGCAGGAAACAGGGTTGGGGAGCTACTGAAGCTTTCTTT.